The rows below give T cell receptor beta chains drawn from one sample of a study of blood T cell repertoires in COVID-19. The method was immunoSEQ multiplex PCR; TCRdb's version includes in-frame clones alone and lacks a portion of them. The table lists about 27,000 clones, around 61% of them singletons. The sample taken for sequencing was peripheral blood. All receptors come from a man aged 60 to 75 with active or convalescent COVID-19. CDR3s include the opening cysteine and the closing phenylalanine or tryptophan. D genes are given only for firm matches. Clone size is stated in some rows and not others, as once, few, many or a class when expanded.

d_gene	v_gene	abundance	j_gene	CDR3aa	CDR3nt
TRBD1	TRBV10-1	NA	TRBJ2-1	CASSESGTGAPNEQFF	TGCGCCAGCAGTGAGTCTGGGACAGGGGCCCCCAATGAGCAGTTCTTC
NA	TRBV10-3	NA	TRBJ2-3	CAISVRSTGGTDTQYF	TGTGCCATCAGTGTGCGTAGTACAGGCGGCACAGATACGCAGTATTTT
TRBD1	TRBV5-1	NA	TRBJ2-7	CASSRGDRGFHEQYF	TGCGCCAGCAGCCGGGGGGACAGGGGGTTCCACGAGCAGTACTTC
NA	TRBV7-8	medium-sized	TRBJ1-1	CASSRGGGYTEAFF	TGTGCCAGCAGCCGAGGCGGGGGCTACACTGAAGCTTTCTTT
NA	TRBV6-6	few	TRBJ2-4	CASSPRHTGAKNIQYF	TGTGCCAGCAGTCCGAGACACACTGGGGCCAAAAACATTCAGTACTTC
TRBD1	TRBV27	few	TRBJ1-2	CASSQDNRGGYTF	TGTGCCAGCAGCCAGGATAACAGGGGCGGCTACACCTTC
TRBD1	TRBV9	NA	TRBJ1-1	CASSPLAGTGRLEAFF	TGTGCCAGCAGCCCCCTCGCGGGGACAGGGCGGCTTGAAGCTTTCTTT
TRBD1	TRBV19	NA	TRBJ2-2	CASSIGQGSAGELFF	TGTGCCAGTAGTATTGGACAGGGAAGCGCCGGGGAGCTGTTTTTT
TRBD2	TRBV15	NA	TRBJ2-2	CATNPSGGTGELFF	TGTGCCACCAACCCAAGCGGGGGCACCGGGGAGCTGTTTTTT
TRBD1	TRBV5-1	NA	TRBJ1-2	CASSLRLGQGANYGYTF	TGCGCCAGCAGCTTGAGGCTCGGACAGGGGGCTAACTATGGCTACACCTTC
TRBD1	TRBV25-1	NA	TRBJ1-2	CASSDQGQGYGYTF	TGTGCCAGCAGTGATCAAGGACAGGGCTATGGCTACACCTTC
NA	TRBV6-5	few	TRBJ1-3	CASRPPGQGNTIYF	TGTGCCAGCAGACCACCGGGACAAGGAAACACCATATATTTT
NA	TRBV7-6	few	TRBJ1-1	CASGVGFGGLNTEAFF	TGTGCCAGCGGAGTGGGGTTTGGGGGGTTGAACACTGAAGCTTTCTTT
TRBD2	TRBV6-6	NA	TRBJ2-5	CASSPGGPQETQYF	TGTGCCAGCAGCCCGGGAGGGCCGCAAGAGACCCAGTACTTC
TRBD2	TRBV18	NA	TRBJ2-7	CASSPSSGAAYEQYF	TGTGCCAGCTCACCATCGAGCGGGGCCGCCTACGAGCAGTACTTC
TRBD1	TRBV5-6	medium-sized	TRBJ2-5	CASAPGQGLFSQETQYF	TGTGCCAGCGCCCCGGGACAGGGCCTTTTCTCGCAAGAGACCCAGTACTTC
TRBD2	TRBV7-3	NA	TRBJ2-7	CASSFLGGEQYF	TGTGCCAGCAGCTTCCTCGGGGGGGAGCAGTACTTC
TRBD1	TRBV6-1	few	TRBJ2-6	CASSVLGDRVSGANVLTF	TGTGCCAGCAGTGTACTTGGGGACAGGGTTTCAGGGGCCAACGTCCTGACTTTC
TRBD1	TRBV27	NA	TRBJ1-2	CASSLKLGQGGDYTF	TGTGCCAGCAGTTTGAAGTTGGGACAGGGGGGAGACTACACCTTC
NA	TRBV4-2	once	TRBJ2-2	CASSPNEGYGELFF	TGTGCCAGCAGCCCTAATGAGGGATACGGGGAGCTGTTTTTT
TRBD2	TRBV6-1	NA	TRBJ2-5	CASSETVGGRTQETQYF	TGTGCCAGCAGTGAAACCGTTGGCGGGAGGACCCAAGAGACCCAGTACTTC
TRBD1	TRBV11-1	NA	TRBJ2-7	CASSFGTGNYEQYF	TGTGCCAGCAGCTTCGGGACAGGGAACTACGAGCAGTACTTC
NA	TRBV12-5	NA	TRBJ1-2	CASGFGGQPKGYGYTF	TGTGCTAGTGGTTTCGGTGGGCAGCCAAAAGGCTATGGCTACACCTTC
NA	TRBV27	once	TRBJ1-4	CASSFRSNEKLFF	TGTGCCAGCAGTTTCAGATCTAATGAAAAACTGTTTTTT
NA	TRBV5-4	NA	TRBJ2-3	CASSLAGLEGPDTQYF	TGTGCCAGCAGCTTGGCCGGGCTAGAGGGTCCAGATACGCAGTATTTT
NA	TRBV6-5	NA	TRBJ1-6	CASSPLGSPLHF	TGTGCCAGTTCCCCTCTCGGTTCACCCCTCCACTTT
NA	TRBV19	NA	TRBJ1-1	CASSRMNTEAFF	TGTGCCAGTAGTCGTATGAACACTGAAGCTTTCTTT
TRBD2	TRBV10-1	NA	TRBJ2-1	CASSELAGVYNEQFF	TGCGCCAGCAGTGAGCTAGCGGGAGTCTACAATGAGCAGTTCTTC
TRBD1	TRBV27	NA	TRBJ1-2	CAGSSGRDRETSYGYTF	TGTGCCGGCAGTTCCGGCCGGGACAGGGAAACAAGCTATGGCTACACCTTC
NA	TRBV29-1	NA	TRBJ2-5	CSIDGLLQETQYF	TGCAGCATAGACGGGTTACTACAAGAGACCCAGTACTTC
NA	TRBV19	NA	TRBJ2-3	CASRRDFLSTDTQYF	TGTGCCAGTCGCCGGGACTTCCTTAGCACAGATACGCAGTATTTT
NA	TRBV11-2	NA	TRBJ1-6	CASSLEADNSPLHF	TGTGCCAGCAGCTTAGAGGCTGATAATTCACCCCTCCACTTT
NA	TRBV27	NA	TRBJ2-4	CASSFVLSKNIQYF	TGTGCCAGCAGTTTTGTACTAAGCAAAAACATTCAGTACTTC
TRBD2	TRBV9	NA	TRBJ2-1	CASSVVGGSSYNEQFF	TGTGCCAGCAGCGTAGTCGGGGGGTCGTCCTACAATGAGCAGTTCTTC
NA	TRBV19	NA	TRBJ2-7	CASRSSVNSYEQYF	TGTGCCAGTAGGTCCTCGGTTAACTCCTACGAGCAGTACTTC
TRBD2	TRBV27	once	TRBJ2-1	CASSLAPAGRYNEQFF	TGTGCCAGCAGTCTCGCCCCAGCGGGGCGATACAATGAGCAGTTCTTC